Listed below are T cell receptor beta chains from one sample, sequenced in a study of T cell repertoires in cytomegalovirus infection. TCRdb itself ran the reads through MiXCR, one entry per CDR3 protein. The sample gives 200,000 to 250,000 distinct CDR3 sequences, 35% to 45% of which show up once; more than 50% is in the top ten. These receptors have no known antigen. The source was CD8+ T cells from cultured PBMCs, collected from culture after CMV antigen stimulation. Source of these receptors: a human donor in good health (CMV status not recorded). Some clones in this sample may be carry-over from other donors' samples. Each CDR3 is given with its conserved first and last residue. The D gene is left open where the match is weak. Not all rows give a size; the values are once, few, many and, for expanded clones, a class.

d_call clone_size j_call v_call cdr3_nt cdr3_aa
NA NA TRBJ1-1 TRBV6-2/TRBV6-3 TGTGCCAGCAGTTATGGTAGGGGGTCTCGGGGGTTTAACACTGAAGCTTTCTTT CASSYGRGSRGFNTEAFF
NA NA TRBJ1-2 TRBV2 TGTGCCAGCATATCAGGGCCGCGTGGCTACACCTTC CASISGPRGYTF
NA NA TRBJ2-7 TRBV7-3 TGTGCCAGCAGCTTGGGGACGGCCTACTACGAGCAGTACTTC CASSLGTAYYEQYF
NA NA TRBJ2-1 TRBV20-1 TGCAGTGCTATAGACAGTTACAATGAGCAGTTCTTC CSAIDSYNEQFF
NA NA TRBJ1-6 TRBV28 TGTGCCAGCAGGCAGAGGCGGGCCTATAATTCACCCCTCCACTTT CASRQRRAYNSPLHF
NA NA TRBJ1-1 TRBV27 TGTGCCAGCTGTCCCAGCATGAACACTGAAGCTTTCTTT CASCPSMNTEAFF
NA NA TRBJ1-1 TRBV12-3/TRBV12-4 TGTGCCAGCAGTTTCGCTCGCCGGAACACTGAAGCTTTCTTT CASSFARRNTEAFF
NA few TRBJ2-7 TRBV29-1 TGCAGCGTTGAAGGGCGGAACGAGCAGTACTTC CSVEGRNEQYF
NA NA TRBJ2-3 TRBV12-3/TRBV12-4 TGTGCCAGCAGGGGTATAGTAGATACGCAGTATTTT CASRGIVDTQYF
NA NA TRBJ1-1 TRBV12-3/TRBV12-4 TGTGCCAGCAAGAGGTCCCTTACGTCGCCGCCTACGAACACTGAAGCTTTCTTT CASKRSLTSPPTNTEAFF
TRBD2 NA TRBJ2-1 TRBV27 TGTGCCAGCACCCCACTAGCGGGAGGATCCTCCTACAATGAGCAGTTCTTC CASTPLAGGSSYNEQFF
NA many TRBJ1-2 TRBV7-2 TGTGCCAGCAGCCCGACTCAGGCGTCCTATGGCTACACCTTC CASSPTQASYGYTF
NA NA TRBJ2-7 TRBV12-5 TGTGCTAGTGGTTTGCAGGGTCGGAGCTCCTACGAGCAGTACTTC CASGLQGRSSYEQYF
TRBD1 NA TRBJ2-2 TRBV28 TGTGCCAGCGGCCCGGGTACAGGGGGTTTGACCGGGGAGCTGTTTTTT CASGPGTGGLTGELFF
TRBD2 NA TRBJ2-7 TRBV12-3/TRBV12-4 TGTGCCAGCAGTTCGAGTGGGGGACTAGCGGGAGGAAACTCCTACGAGCAGTACTTC CASSSSGGLAGGNSYEQYF
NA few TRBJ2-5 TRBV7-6 TGTGCCAGCAGCAAAACAAGCCAAGAGACCCAGTACTTC CASSKTSQETQYF
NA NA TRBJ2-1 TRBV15 TGTGCCACCAGCTCGGGGCTGGGGAGAAGGAATGAGCAGTTCTTC CATSSGLGRRNEQFF
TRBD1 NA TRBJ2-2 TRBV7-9 TGTGCCAGCAAGTTGGGACAGGGGTACACCGGGGAGCTGTTTTTT CASKLGQGYTGELFF
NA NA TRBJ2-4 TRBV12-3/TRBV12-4 TGTGCCAGCAGTCCGTATGGTTCGAACAACATTCAGTACTTC CASSPYGSNNIQYF
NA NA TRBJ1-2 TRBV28 TGTGCCAGCAGTACTCCGGGCGATGGCTACACCTTC CASSTPGDGYTF
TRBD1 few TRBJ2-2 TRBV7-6 TGTGCCAGCAGCTTCGGGACAGGGGGTTCGAACACCGGGGAGCTGTTTTTT CASSFGTGGSNTGELFF
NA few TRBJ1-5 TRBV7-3 TGTGCCAGCAGCTCCAGTATCAATCAGCCCCAGCATTTT CASSSSINQPQHF
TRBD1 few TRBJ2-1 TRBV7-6 TGTGCCAGCAGCCCTAGGACAGGGTTTGAGCAGTTCTTC CASSPRTGFEQFF
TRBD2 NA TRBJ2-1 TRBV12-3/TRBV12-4 TGTGCCAGCAGCTCGGGACTAGCGGGGGGGCCTCGAAATGAGCAGTTCTTC CASSSGLAGGPRNEQFF
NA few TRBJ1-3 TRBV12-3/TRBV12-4 TGTGCCAGCAGCAAATTCGGACAGACAGACTTCTCTGGAAACACCATATATTTT CASSKFGQTDFSGNTIYF